These 18 T cell receptor beta chains originate from one sample sequenced in a study of shared clonotypes between healthy human individuals. Here immunoSEQ multiplex PCR was the method, and the copy in TCRdb shows in-frame clones only, minus some. The sample holds over 1.5 million clones; approximately 98% are singletons and the top ten take roughly 0.4%. The sample consisted of naive CD4+ T cells sorted from blood. Subset meaning: CD45RA+ positively selected. The receptors originated from a man aged 30 to 45 in good health.

The sample holds one count of this clone. This chain links TRBV2 with TRBJ2-1, with 8 bases matching TRBD2. CDR1 is SNHLY, CDR2 FYNNEI, per germline. The CDR3 totals 17 residues. The J segment lost 0 bases and the V segment lost 4 bases, leaving 8 bases of the junction unmatched. Here the CDR3 reads CASSGTRSGSSYNEQFF. In DNA, the CDR3 is TGTGCCAGCAGTGGGACCCGAAGCGGGAGCTCCTACAATGAGCAGTTCTTC.

The chain has TRBV18 and TRBJ1-3; weak D call: TRBD1 (6 bases). The CDR3 has 15 amino acids. Germline V CDR1 and CDR2: KGHSH, LQKENI. V shed 6 bases and J shed 0 bases, with 12 bases lying between them. The CDR3 is CASSRDTNSGNTIYF. The DNA for the CDR3 is TGTGCCAGCTCGCGGGACACAAACTCTGGAAACACCATATATTTT.

The chain has TRBV19 and TRBJ2-7; 7 bases agree with TRBD1. V shed 10 bases, J shed 0 bases, and the junction held 12 bases outside the gene matches. The CDR3 has 15 residues. Germline V gene data show CDR1 as LNHDA and CDR2 as SQIVND (reference sequence). As DNA, the CDR3 is TGTGCCACCCAAGAGGGACAGCTCCCCTCCTACGAGCAGTACTTC. Translation: CATQEGQLPSYEQYF.

The chain recombines TRBV18 with TRBJ2-7, with 10 bases aligning to TRBD2. V lost 3 bases and J lost 4; bases outside the gene matches: 6. This CDR3 has 15 amino acids. CDR1 and CDR2 from the germline V gene are KGHSH and LQKENI. This chain's CDR3 is CASSPSSGSIYEQYF. The DNA of the CDR3 is TGTGCCAGCTCACCTTCTAGCGGGAGTATATACGAGCAGTACTTC.

The CDR3 protein is CAIMPVGTHYNEQFF. In DNA, the CDR3 is TGTGCCATCATGCCGGTTGGGACACACTACAATGAGCAGTTCTTC. The chain joins TRBV10-3 to TRBJ2-1; weak D call: TRBD1 (6 bases). V lost 7 bases and J 3 bases, leaving 16 bases between the germline ends. The CDR3 runs 15 residues. CDR1 ENHRY and CDR2 SYGVKD come from the germline V gene.

This clone showed up just once. This chain links TRBV10-1 with TRBJ2-6; D might be TRBD1 (5 bases). Trimming took off 5 bases at V and 1 base at J, with 6 bases between the two ends. From germline, CDR1 is WNHNN and CDR2 SYGVQD (reference sequence). This CDR3 is 14 amino acids long. The CDR3 loop reads CASSSGSGANVLTF. The DNA for the CDR3 is TGCGCCAGCAGTTCAGGGTCTGGGGCCAACGTCCTGACTTTC.

The V call is TRBV9, the J call TRBJ2-3; D is perhaps TRBD1 (5 bases). In germline, CDR1 is SGDLS, CDR2 YYNGEE. The CDR3 is made up of 13 amino acids. Trimming cost V 3 bases and J 14 bases, with 19 bases left between them. CDR3 in DNA: TGTGCCAGCAGCGCCGACAACAGGACCACGGGGTATTTT. Translation gives CASSADNRTTGYF.

This clone was seen a single time. The same CDR3 also results from other DNA sequences found in this sample. The J gene is TRBJ2-5, the V gene TRBV5-1, with unresolved D. V was pared by 0 bases and J by 1 base, with 7 bases between. Per the germline V gene, CDR1 is SGHRS and CDR2 is YFSETQ. This CDR3 has 14 residues. Here the CDR3 reads CASSLVSGQETQYF. In nucleotides, the CDR3 is TGCGCCAGCAGCTTGGTTTCGGGCCAAGAGACCCAGTACTTC.

Regarding this clone: Other DNA sequences in the same sample also yield this CDR3. The chain combines TRBV6-6 with TRBJ2-7; D uncertain. The V end lost 2 bases, the J end lost 6 bases, and 5 bases lay between the germline ends. The CDR3 consists of 11 residues. Germline loops: CDR1 MNHNY, CDR2 SVGAGI (reference sequence). The CDR3 protein is CASSYPPEQYF. CDR3 nucleotide sequence: TGTGCCAGCAGTTACCCGCCCGAGCAGTACTTC.

The rearrangement links TRBV1 to TRBJ1-1; TRBD1 reflects the table's D call only, with no check against the DNA. TRBV1 is recorded as a pseudogene. The CDR3 is made up of 14 amino acids. CDR3 DNA sequence: TGCACCAGCAGCGAGGCCAGGGTGAACACTGAAGCTTTCTTT. Translating it yields CTSSEARVNTEAFF.

CDR3 sequence: CASSLGGTETYEQYF. DNA of the CDR3: TGCGCCAGCAGCTTGGGGGGGACGGAGACCTACGAGCAGTACTTC. The rearrangement links TRBV5-1 to TRBJ2-7; TRBD1 or TRBD2 may be the D gene (5 bases each). Trimming left V 0 bases short and J 2 bases short, with 12 bases between. The germline gives CDR1 SGHRS, CDR2 YFSETQ. The length of the CDR3 is 15 residues.

DNA for the CDR3: TGTGCCAGCAGCTTAGATCCACCCCGACAGGGCGGACAGCCCCAGCATTTT. Protein: CASSLDPPRQGGQPQHF. The chain joins TRBV11-2 to TRBJ1-5; 7 nucleotides align to TRBD1. The CDR3 is 17 amino acids. The V and J ends lost 0 bases and 7 bases, in that order; junction bases with no gene match: 12. Per germline, CDR1 SGHAT and CDR2 FQNNGV.

This clone was observed a single time. The chain uses TRBV20-1 and TRBJ2-1; the D gene is possibly TRBD1 (5 bases). V was pared by 1 base and J by 10 bases, with 5 bases between. Germline assignment: CDR1 DFQATT and CDR2 SNEGSKA (reference sequence). The CDR3 sequence is 10 residues long. The CDR3 DNA follows: TGCAGTGCTAGAGGACAGGAGCAGTTCTTC. Translated: CSARGQEQFF.

This chain connects TRBV18 to TRBJ1-2; TRBD1 is a possible D gene (5 bases). Germline assignment: CDR1 KGHSH and CDR2 LQKENI. There are 15 residues in the CDR3. V was trimmed by 1 base and J by 7 bases, leaving 16 bases between them. The CDR3 reads CASSPLNGGDPGYTF. DNA of the CDR3: TGTGCCAGCTCACCACTGAATGGGGGGGATCCTGGCTACACCTTC. Using reference TRBV18 and TRBJ1-2 for the parts outside the CDR3, the full variable domain is NAGVMQNPRHLVRRRGQEARLRCSPMKGHSHVYWYRQLPEEGLKFMVYLQKENIIDESGMPKERFSAEFPKEGPSILRIQQVVRGDSAAYFCASSPLNGGDPGYTFGSGTRLTVV.

The J gene is TRBJ2-6, the V gene TRBV5-4; TRBD1 might be the D (5 bases). CDR3 size: 16 residues. CDR1 is SGHNT, CDR2 YYREEE, per germline (reference sequence). The ends were cut back, 1 base at V and 4 bases at J, with 12 bases in the middle. CDR3 amino acids: CASSLTGALGANVLTF. The CDR3 nucleotides read TGTGCCAGCAGCTTGACAGGTGCGCTCGGGGCCAACGTCCTGACTTTC.

This clone has just one count. The V gene is TRBV6-6, the J gene TRBJ2-7, with D possibly matching TRBD2 (5 bases). The germline V and J ends were trimmed by 7 bases and 2 bases, with 15 bases remaining between them. The CDR3 consists of 14 residues. Per the germline V gene, CDR1 is MNHNY and CDR2 is SVGAGI (reference sequence). The CDR3 DNA is TGTGCCAGCACCGTTGAGGGCAGACCCTACGAGCAGTACTTC. Translation: CASTVEGRPYEQYF.

The chain combines TRBV11-2 with TRBJ1-1; D is perhaps TRBD1 (6 bases). Germline V lookup: CDR1 SGHAT, CDR2 FQNNGV. V lost 1 base to trimming and J lost 7 bases, with 10 bases between them. CDR3 length equals 13 residues. The CDR3 region is CASSLVRGGEAFF. In nucleotides, the CDR3 is TGTGCCAGCAGCTTAGTGAGAGGGGGTGAAGCTTTCTTT.

In DNA, the CDR3 is TGTGCCAGCAGTTACTCTACAGGGTCGGCTGGCTACACCTTC. Translation gives CASSYSTGSAGYTF. The chain couples TRBV6-5 to TRBJ1-2, with a weak D call TRBD1 (6 bases). The germline V gene has CDR1 MNHEY and CDR2 SVGAGI. CDR3 length: 14 residues. Deletions cut 0 bases from V and 7 bases from J, with 12 bases between.